This TCR beta chain stems from a study of early T cells in non-severe SARS-CoV-2 infection. Study context: Chains were not paired, and sequencing was done on bulk RNA from unsorted whole blood. Findings and limits, study-wide: A preference for anti-spike CD8 responses marked VDJdb matching, which missed private and CD4 specificities.

Individual cDNA molecules received unique molecular identifiers. TCRdb fed the 5' RACE reads into MiXCR, producing one record per CDR3 protein. The sample lists approximately 47,000 distinct CDR3 sequences, approximately 6% seen once, with about 7% in the top ten. Germline V gene lookup returns CDR1 WSHSY and CDR2 SAAADI. J lost 8 bases, V lost 5 bases, and 5 bases had no gene match. The CDR3 runs to 14 residues. This clonotype was detected a few times. Its antigen remains unidentified. This sample comprised whole blood, obtained at baseline. The sequence was collected from an adult who was a healthcare worker with PCR-confirmed SARS-CoV-2 infection or an uninfected control (not recorded which). The rearrangement links TRBV10-2 to TRBJ2-1, with 11 bases identical to TRBD2. CDR3 protein: CASSIAGGPDEQFF. The CDR3, as DNA: TGCGCCAGCAGTATAGCGGGAGGGCCGGATGAGCAGTTCTTC.